One sample yielded the 10 T cell receptor beta chains listed below, sequenced in a study of blood T cells in healthy people across ages. A J-beta primer mix and a sample-barcoded 5' primer were used in a second PCR of roughly 6 to 11 cycles. TCRdb re-called the 5' RACE reads through MiXCR, storing one row per CDR3 protein. The table has about 570,000 distinct CDR3 sequences, approximately 26% seen once. These data also featured in a second study, about T cells of mothers and their children.

Input material: blood. The receptors derive from a boy between 2 and 10 years old in good health.

The chain carries TRBV10-3 and TRBJ1-1, with D hard to call. Germline values: CDR1 ENHRY, CDR2 SYGVKD. This CDR3 spans 13 amino acids. V lost 11 bases and J lost 1, with 14 bases in between. The CDR3 is CALRTEGNTEAFF. In DNA form, the CDR3 reads TGTGCCCTAAGGACGGAGGGGAACACTGAAGCTTTCTTT.

The sample holds a few counts of this clonotype. This rearrangement joins TRBV29-1 to TRBJ2-7; D gene unclear. V lost 6 bases and J 0 bases, leaving 24 bases between the germline ends. The CDR3 runs 17 residues. Germline CDR1 reads SQVTM; CDR2 reads ANQGSEA. The CDR3, as DNA: TGCAGCGTCGGTCGAGACGTCCTTTCTAGGAGCTCCTACGAGCAGTACTTC. Amino acids: CSVGRDVLSRSSYEQYF.

The rearrangement links TRBV6-2 or TRBV6-3 to TRBJ2-5, with D uncertain. The germline V gene has CDR1 MNHEY and CDR2 SVGEGT. V was shortened by 6 bases and J by 5 bases, with 13 bases between the two germline ends. This CDR3 contains 13 residues. CDR3 sequence (DNA): TGTGCCAGCAGACGACCTTGGGTTGAGACCCAGTACTTC. It yields the protein CASRRPWVETQYF.

This chain uses TRBV28 with TRBJ1-2, with a weak D call TRBD1 (6 bases). Germline V gene lookup returns CDR1 MDHEN and CDR2 SYDVKM. Trimming left V 2 bases short and J 8 bases short, with 18 bases between. The CDR3 totals 15 residues. This chain's CDR3 is CASSLSWHRDRGYTF. As DNA, the CDR3 is TGTGCCAGCAGTTTAAGTTGGCACAGGGATAGAGGCTACACCTTC.

The V call is TRBV11-2, the J call TRBJ2-3; the D gene is possibly TRBD2 (6 bases). The CDR3 is 14 residues long. Trimming cost V 6 bases and J 6 bases, with 16 bases left between them. The germline gives CDR1 SGHAT, CDR2 FQNNGV. The CDR3 region is CASSTSRDADTQYF. Here the CDR3 DNA reads TGTGCCAGCAGTACTAGCAGGGATGCTGATACGCAGTATTTT.

This clonotype has only a few counts. Germline and junction disagree at one end, which may indicate a read error. The chain employs TRBV27 and TRBJ2-3; weak D call: TRBD1 (5 bases). Germline CDR1 is MNHEY and CDR2 is SMNVEV (reference sequence). The CDR3 covers 12 residues. CDR3 loop: CACRDQTDTQYF. The CDR3, as DNA: TGTGCCTGCAGGGATCAAACAGATACGCAGTATTTT.

A few counts support this clonotype. Compared with germline, one end of the junction differs, possibly owing to a read error. The rearrangement uses TRBV27 and TRBJ2-4; 8 nucleotides align to TRBD2. CDR3 length equals 17 residues. The V gene's germline CDR1 is MNHEY and CDR2 SMNVEV (reference sequence). The CDR3 protein is CASSLRGGPLAKNIRYF. The CDR3 DNA follows: TGTGCCAGCAGTTTACGGGGGGGCCCCTTAGCCAAAAACATTCGGTACTTC.

This CDR3 is CSAMGAGNIYGYTF. CDR3 sequence (DNA): TGCAGTGCTATGGGGGCAGGGAACATCTATGGCTACACCTTC. This rearrangement joins TRBV20-1 to TRBJ1-2, with D possibly matching TRBD1 (6 bases). Germline CDR1 DFQATT, CDR2 SNEGSKA (reference sequence). The CDR3 extends over 14 amino acids. V was cut by 4 bases and J by 4 bases, with 16 bases left in between.

The table lists this clonotype with a few counts. This chain links TRBV27 with TRBJ2-7, with D possibly TRBD1 on 6 matching bases. The CDR3 covers 15 residues. Trimming took 3 bases from V and 3 from J, leaving 15 bases between them. Germline CDR1 and CDR2: MNHEY and SMNVEV (reference sequence). The CDR3 DNA follows: TGTGCCAGCAGTTTGGGACGGACAGCGAACTACGAGCAGTACTTC. This gives the protein CASSLGRTANYEQYF.

The chain employs TRBV4-1 and TRBJ2-2, with no clear D. The V gene lost 3 bases and the J gene lost 1 base, with 12 bases spanning the gap. Germline lookup yields CDR1 MGHRA and CDR2 YSYEKL. The CDR3 is 16 amino acids. CDR3 protein: CASSHPVPGNTGELFF. CDR3 bases: TGCGCCAGCAGCCATCCCGTTCCGGGGAACACCGGGGAGCTGTTTTTT.